This record covers a single T cell receptor (beta chain). This CDR3 has 15 amino acids. The V segment lost 5 bases and the J segment 6 bases; nucleotides outside the gene matches: 9. CDR1 is SGHTA, CDR2 FQGNSA, per germline. Time point: patch test 1, 2 weeks after DPC sensitization. Sample treatment: therapeutic diphenylcyclopropenone sensitization with weekly scalp DPC. MiXCR was run by TCRdb on the RACE reads, yielding one entry per CDR3 protein. Of around 110,000 distinct CDR3 sequences in the sample, 12% were seen once. These data belong to a study of human T cells and chemical hapten exposure. The rearrangement joins TRBV7-2 to TRBJ2-7; the match to TRBD1 covers 11 bases. This material consisted of whole blood, taken in connection with sensitization to the hapten diphenylcyclopropenone (DPC). The receptor was derived from a woman aged 45-65 years with alopecia areata. Some clones in this sample may be carry-over from other donors' samples. The CDR3 loop is CASSRTGGNRIEQYF. Here the CDR3 DNA reads TGTGCCAGCAGCCGGACAGGGGGCAACAGAATCGAGCAGTACTTC. Using reference TRBV7-2 and TRBJ2-7 for the parts outside the CDR3, the full variable domain is GAGVSQSPSNKVTEKGKDVELRCDPISGHTALYWYRQSLGQGLEFLIYFQGNSAPDKSGLPSDRFSAERTGGSVSTLTIQRTQQEDSAVYLCASSRTGGNRIEQYFGPGTRLTVT.